This T cell receptor (beta chain) was sequenced for a study of blood T cell repertoires in COVID-19. Only in-frame clones appear in the TCRdb table, and some are missing; sequencing was by immunoSEQ multiplex PCR. The sample has approximately 99,000 clones, roughly 86% seen once. Sequencing used peripheral blood. The sequence derives from a woman aged 55-69 years in a cohort sampled during active or convalescent COVID-19.

In nucleotides, the CDR3 is TGTGCCAGCAGTGAGACGGGGGGCAATCAGCCCCAGCATTTT. As protein: CASSETGGNQPQHF. V and J are TRBV6-4 and TRBJ1-5; a possible D gene is TRBD1 (5 bases). CDR3 size: 14 residues. Trimming removed 3 bases at V and 2 bases at J, with 8 bases between. Germline loops: CDR1 MRHNA, CDR2 SNTAGT.